The entry below gives a single T cell receptor (beta chain) sequence along with its context. This sample is part of a study of T-cell memory formation after mild COVID-19. On the study more broadly: TCR clustering was largely donor specific.

The CDR3 contains 15 residues. Trimming cost V 5 bases and J 0 bases, with 11 bases left between them. The germline gives CDR1 SGHAT, CDR2 FQNNGV. MiXCR, run by TCRdb on the 5' RACE reads, gives a single entry per CDR3 protein. The data hold about 430,000 distinct CDR3 sequences, with 24% observed a single time. The chain employs TRBV11-2 and TRBJ1-5; D not resolved. The clonotype was recovered from an adult woman who had mild COVID-19 (a few samples of this study predate the infection). Cell type and time point are not known. The material sequenced was PBMCs or a T cell subset sorted from them (not recorded which). CDR3 DNA: TGTGCCAGCAGCCCCGGCCGGGATAGCAATCAGCCCCAGCATTTT. Amino acids: CASSPGRDSNQPQHF.